This T cell receptor (beta chain) comes out of a study of cytomegalovirus exposure and HLA in healthy donors. On this clone itself: Its target is unknown.

Study-wide results and limits: As a later analysis revealed, most CMV-associated TCR beta chains appeared HLA-restricted. As a later analysis revealed, the rate of TCR association differed by HLA locus, with DRB1 most and HLA-C fewest.

Researchers ran the PCR with 60 Vbeta and 13 Jbeta primers. Sequencing used immunoSEQ multiplex PCR; TCRdb keeps in-frame clones, though not all of them. The sample includes tens of thousands of clones, around three fifths of them seen just once. Each donor was nominally healthy when sampled (though unrecorded immune exposures were likely). Looked up from germline, CDR1 is MDHEN and CDR2 is SYDVKM. V lost 6 bases, J lost 4 bases, and 12 bases lay in between. The CDR3 sequence is 13 residues long. The clonotype originates from a woman aged 50 to 60 in good health and CMV-seropositive. Input material: PBMCs. The V and J genes are TRBV28 and TRBJ2-5, with a weak D call TRBD2 (6 bases). The CDR3 DNA sequence: TGTGCCAGCAGGCCGGGAGCGAGAGAGACCCAGTACTTC. It yields the protein CASRPGARETQYF.